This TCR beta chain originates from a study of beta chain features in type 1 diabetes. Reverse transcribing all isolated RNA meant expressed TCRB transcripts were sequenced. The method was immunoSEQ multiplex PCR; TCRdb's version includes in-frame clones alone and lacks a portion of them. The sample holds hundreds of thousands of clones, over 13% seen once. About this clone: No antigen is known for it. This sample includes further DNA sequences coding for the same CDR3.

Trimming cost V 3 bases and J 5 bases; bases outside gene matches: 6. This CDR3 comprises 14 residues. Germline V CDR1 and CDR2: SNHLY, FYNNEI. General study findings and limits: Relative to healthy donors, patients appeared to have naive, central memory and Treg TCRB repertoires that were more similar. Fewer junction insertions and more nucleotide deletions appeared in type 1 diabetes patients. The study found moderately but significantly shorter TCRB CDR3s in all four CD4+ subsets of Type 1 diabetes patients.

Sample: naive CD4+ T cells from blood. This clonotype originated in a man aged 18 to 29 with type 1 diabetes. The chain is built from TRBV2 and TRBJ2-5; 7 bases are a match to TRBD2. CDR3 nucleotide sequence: TGTGCCAGCAGTGACCGACTAGCTGGGGAGACCCAGTACTTC. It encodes CASSDRLAGETQYF.